This T cell receptor beta chain was documented in a study of cytomegalovirus exposure and HLA in healthy donors. About the study: HLA-typed donors contributed around 88 million unique TCRs, which were held in an early data release. Study results and caveats: An analysis was carried out at a later point. It showed that HLA-associated TCR beta chains were more clonally expanded than equally common non-associated chains. Using a false discovery rate of 0.05, a later analysis showed that 16,951 TCR beta sequences were associated with HLA alleles.

The V and J ends lost 5 bases and 5 bases, in that order; junction bases with no gene match: 4. CDR1 and CDR2 from the germline V gene are SGDLS and YYNGEE. CDR3 length: 14 residues. Concerning this clone itself: Antigen unknown.

The PCR contained 60 Vbeta and 13 Jbeta primers. Produced via immunoSEQ multiplex PCR; TCRdb's table is partial and in-frame only. The sample holds 100,000 to 150,000 clones; around 69% are singletons and the top ten take about 8.2%. The source of this sequence is a woman between 40 and 50 years old in good health and CMV-seropositive. Sample: PBMCs. The chain employs TRBV9 and TRBJ2-5, with 12 bases fitting TRBD1. CDR3: CASSGTGGAETQYF. CDR3 coding DNA: TGTGCCAGCAGTGGGACAGGGGGCGCGGAGACCCAGTACTTC.